This T cell receptor (beta chain) originates from a study of cytomegalovirus exposure and HLA in healthy donors. For the study at large: Out of 180 million or so T cells, an earlier analysis found around 110 million unique TCR beta sequences in total. Study-level points and caveats: A missense DCLRE1C variant was associated with V- and J-gene trimming of TCR beta chains in a later analysis, and an independent cohort replicated the association.

This clone showed up just a few times. Its antigen is not known. The primer mix had 60 Vbeta and 13 Jbeta primers. Using immunoSEQ multiplex PCR, the repertoire was profiled, and TCRdb retains in-frame clones only, with some absent. The data show 150,000 to 200,000 clones, with about four fifths seen just once and roughly 4.5% held by the top ten. V lost 4 bases and J lost 1, with 13 bases in between. Germline assignment: CDR1 LNHDA and CDR2 SQIVND (reference sequence). The CDR3 sequence is 15 residues long. This TCR was sampled from a woman younger than 30 in good health and CMV-seropositive. The gene calls are TRBV19 and TRBJ1-1; tentative D call: TRBD1 (5 bases). Sequencing input: PBMCs. CDR3 amino acids: CASSRTTAGNTEAFF. The CDR3 bases are TGTGCCAGTAGTAGAACGACAGCCGGGAACACTGAAGCTTTCTTT.